These T cell receptor beta chains were read from a single sample in a study of blood T cell repertoires in COVID-19. The method was immunoSEQ multiplex PCR; TCRdb's version includes in-frame clones alone and lacks a portion of them. The table shows tens of thousands of clones, with 85% to 90% occurring only once. Material: peripheral blood. The receptors were gathered from a human donor with acute or convalescent COVID-19. The donor label of this sample is uncertain. Both conserved end residues are part of each CDR3. A D gene is named only where the DNA matches it firmly. Some rows have no size entry. The others give once, few or many, or a class for an expanded clone.

>.|TRBV18|TRBJ2-5|once|15
CASSPPRAGGETQYF
TGTGCCAGCTCACCACCGAGGGCAGGAGGAGAGACCCAGTACTTC
>.|TRBV5-1|TRBJ2-3|.|14
CASSFLAFTDTQYF
TGCGCCAGCAGCTTCCTAGCGTTTACAGATACGCAGTATTTT
>.|TRBV27|TRBJ1-1|.|17
CASSYPQGRVMNTEAFF
TGTGCCAGCAGTTACCCCCAGGGGAGGGTCATGAACACTGAAGCTTTCTTT
>TRBD2|TRBV29-1|TRBJ2-2|.|14
CSVVSGGYTGELFF
TGCAGCGTTGTTAGCGGGGGGTACACCGGGGAGCTGTTTTTT
>.|TRBV30|TRBJ1-2|.|15
CAWSPPGGGGYGYTF
TGTGCCTGGAGTCCTCCGGGAGGGGGAGGCTATGGCTACACCTTC
>.|TRBV11-3|TRBJ2-7|.|16
CASSLDRSSHSYEQYF
TGTGCCAGCAGCTTAGATCGGAGTAGCCACTCCTACGAGCAGTACTTC
>TRBD1|TRBV9|TRBJ2-1|once|14
CASSVVQGVGEQFF
TGTGCCAGCAGCGTAGTTCAGGGGGTGGGTGAGCAGTTCTTC
>.|TRBV11-3|TRBJ1-4|.|16
CASSPAKGATNEKLFF
TGTGCCAGCAGCCCGGCCAAGGGGGCAACTAATGAAAAACTGTTTTTT
>.|TRBV3-1/TRBV3-2|TRBJ1-5|.|13
CASSPQRGQPQHF
TGTGCCAGCAGCCCGCAGAGAGGTCAGCCCCAGCATTTT
>.|TRBV12-5|TRBJ1-5|.|13
CASGLGVNQPQHF
TGTGCTAGTGGTTTGGGAGTGAATCAGCCCCAGCATTTT
>TRBD2|TRBV2|TRBJ2-1|.|16
CASRALAGVLSNEQFF
TGTGCCAGCAGAGCACTAGCGGGAGTCTTGAGCAATGAGCAGTTCTTC
>TRBD2|TRBV6-6|TRBJ2-1|.|23
CASSYPRTATPTSGRQGYNEQFF
TGTGCCAGCAGCTATCCTCGGACAGCCACCCCAACTAGCGGGAGGCAGGGGTACAATGAGCAGTTCTTC
>TRBD1|TRBV19|TRBJ1-4|.|14
CASSMGQNNEKLFF
TGTGCCAGTAGTATGGGACAGAATAATGAAAAACTGTTTTTT
>TRBD2|TRBV27|TRBJ2-7|.|15
CASSSRGDLSQVQYF
TGTGCCAGCAGTTCTCGGGGGGACCTCTCTCAGGTGCAGTACTTC
>TRBD1|TRBV2|TRBJ2-7|.|15
CASSRNPGQADEQYF
TGTGCCAGCAGTCGAAACCCGGGACAGGCGGACGAGCAGTACTTC
>.|TRBV11-2|TRBJ2-2|few|14
CASSPPRGTGELFF
TGTGCCAGCAGCCCCCCCAGAGGCACCGGGGAGCTGTTTTTT
>.|TRBV15|TRBJ2-7|.|15
CATSRPGQGFLEQYF
TGTGCCACCAGCAGACCGGGACAAGGGTTTCTCGAGCAGTACTTC
>.|TRBV30|TRBJ2-1|.|12
CAWSFTGKEQFF
TGTGCCTGGAGTTTCACCGGGAAGGAGCAGTTCTTC
>TRBD2|TRBV6-1|TRBJ2-5|.|15
CASGLSSGRGETQYF
TGTGCCAGCGGTTTGAGTAGCGGGAGGGGAGAGACCCAGTACTTC
>.|TRBV5-8|TRBJ2-5|.|11
CASSLSGAQYF
TGTGCCAGCTCCCTGTCGGGGGCCCAGTACTTC
>.|TRBV28|TRBJ2-2|few|13
CASRFVDTGELFF
TGTGCCAGCAGGTTTGTCGACACCGGGGAGCTGTTTTTT
>.|TRBV5-1|TRBJ1-5|.|13
CASSPGEGQPQHF
TGCGCCAGCAGCCCTGGGGAGGGTCAGCCCCAGCATTTT
>TRBD1|TRBV5-1|TRBJ1-4|.|16
CASSSLPGQGSEKLFF
TGCGCCAGCTCCTCCCTACCGGGACAGGGAAGTGAAAAACTGTTTTTT
>.|TRBV19|TRBJ2-3|.|18
CASSGADWAFASTDTQYF
TGTGCCAGTAGCGGCGCTGATTGGGCCTTCGCTAGCACAGATACGCAGTATTTT
>TRBD2|TRBV16|TRBJ2-3|once|17
CASSPDFGGESTDTQYF
TGTGCCAGCAGCCCGGATTTCGGGGGGGAGAGCACAGATACGCAGTATTTT
>.|TRBV6-5|TRBJ2-5|.|14
CASTQRREAETQYF
TGTGCCAGCACACAAAGGAGGGAAGCAGAGACCCAGTACTTC
>TRBD1|TRBV19|TRBJ2-5|.|15
CASSTLSTGVETQYF
TGTGCCAGTAGTACCCTTTCGACAGGGGTAGAGACCCAGTACTTC
>TRBD1|TRBV23-1|TRBJ1-5|.|14
CASFPRDRVRPQHF
TGCGCCAGCTTTCCCCGGGACAGGGTTCGGCCCCAGCATTTT
>TRBD2|TRBV2|TRBJ2-3|once|15
CASSETAGGTDTQYF
TGTGCCAGCAGTGAAACAGCGGGGGGTACAGATACGCAGTATTTT
>TRBD1|TRBV27|TRBJ1-2|.|14
CASSNSQGRAGYTF
TGTGCCAGCAGTAACTCACAGGGGAGAGCGGGCTACACCTTC
>.|TRBV6-1|TRBJ2-7|few|13
CASSEQGLNEQYF
TGTGCCAGCAGTGAACAAGGACTTAACGAGCAGTACTTC
>TRBD1|TRBV19|TRBJ1-1|.|14
CASSDQGAGTEAFF
TGTGCCAGTAGTGACCAGGGGGCCGGCACTGAAGCTTTCTTT
>.|TRBV5-1|TRBJ1-2|few|13
CASSLSGAYGYTF
TGCGCCAGCAGCTTGTCAGGGGCGTATGGCTACACCTTC
>TRBD1|TRBV27|TRBJ1-2|.|14
CASSLLDRGSGYTF
TGTGCCAGCAGTTTACTCGACAGGGGGAGTGGCTACACCTTC
>.|TRBV7-2|TRBJ1-1|.|13
CASSAGLGTEAFF
TGTGCCAGCAGCGCAGGGTTGGGAACTGAAGCTTTCTTT
>.|TRBV7-2|TRBJ1-1|.|15
CASSLGPTLNTEAFF
TGTGCCAGCAGCTTAGGCCCTACCCTGAACACTGAAGCTTTCTTT
>.|TRBV4-1|TRBJ2-1|once|14
CASSQGLGGNEQFF
TGCGCCAGCAGCCAAGGCCTAGGCGGCAATGAGCAGTTCTTC
>.|TRBV11-2|TRBJ2-2|.|15
CASSFGPIATGELFF
TGTGCCAGCAGCTTCGGTCCGATAGCCACCGGGGAGCTGTTTTTT
>.|TRBV20-1|TRBJ2-1|.|11
CSALKHNEQFF
TGCAGTGCGCTGAAACATAATGAGCAGTTCTTC
>.|TRBV5-6|TRBJ2-7|.|13
CASSLGRGDEQYF
TGTGCCAGCAGCTTGGGACGAGGAGACGAGCAGTACTTC
>.|TRBV19|TRBJ1-5|once|13
CASRYNSNQPQHF
TGTGCCAGTAGGTACAATAGCAATCAGCCCCAGCATTTT
>.|TRBV7-2|TRBJ1-1|.|16
CASSLDGRGPNTEAFF
TGTGCCAGCAGCTTGGACGGGAGGGGACCTAACACTGAAGCTTTCTTT
>.|TRBV5-5|TRBJ2-4|.|18
CASSYPLGSGELKNIQYF
TGTGCCAGCAGCTACCCCCTGGGGAGCGGTGAACTCAAAAACATTCAGTACTTC
>.|TRBV5-8|TRBJ1-4|.|15
CASSLSAGLFEKLFF
TGTGCCAGCAGCTTGTCTGCGGGCCTTTTTGAAAAACTGTTTTTT
>TRBD1|TRBV5-1|TRBJ1-2|.|14
CASSFGQGDDGYTF
TGCGCCAGCAGCTTTGGACAGGGGGACGATGGCTACACCTTC
>.|TRBV30|TRBJ2-4|.|14
CAWDSGIAKNIQYF
TGTGCCTGGGACTCGGGGATAGCCAAAAACATTCAGTACTTC
>TRBD1|TRBV5-1|TRBJ1-1|.|16
CASSLSGTGGYTEAFF
TGCGCCAGCAGCTTGTCTGGGACAGGGGGATACACTGAAGCTTTCTTT
>.|TRBV10-2|TRBJ2-3|.|11
CASGTSGTQYF
TGCGCCAGCGGAACGTCAGGTACGCAGTATTTT
>TRBD1|TRBV10-3|TRBJ2-1|.|15
CATCPQGTSYNEQFF
TGTGCCACCTGTCCACAGGGGACCTCCTACAATGAGCAGTTCTTC
>.|TRBV5-1|TRBJ1-2|.|16
CASSLAAPNRADGYTF
TGCGCCAGCAGCTTGGCAGCTCCCAACAGGGCGGATGGCTACACCTTC